The 14 T cell receptor beta chains listed next were all sequenced from one sample in a study of blood T cell repertoires in COVID-19. Generated by immunoSEQ multiplex PCR, the TCRdb table keeps only in-frame clones and is missing some. Here the sample spans over 90,000 clones, over 65% being singletons. The sample consisted of peripheral blood. The source is a human donor in a cohort sampled during active COVID-19.

This clone has more than one count but fewer than ten. The junction departs from the called germline gene at one end, perhaps through a read error. The gene calls are TRBV7-7 and TRBJ2-2; 9 positions match TRBD2. Germline V gene data show CDR1 as SSHAT and CDR2 as FNYEAQ (reference sequence). The length of the CDR3 is 21 residues. DNA for the CDR3: TGTGCTAGCAGCTTAGCCCTTTTTAGCGGGGGATACCGCCCGAACACCGGGGAGCTGTTTTTT. Translated, it gives CASSLALFSGGYRPNTGELFF.

CDR3 in DNA: TGTGCCAGCAGCTTATCTCCCGGGACAGGGAGAAATGAAGCTTTCTTT. Amino acids: CASSLSPGTGRNEAFF. The rearrangement uses TRBV7-3 and TRBJ1-1, with 9 bases that match TRBD1. This CDR3 is 16 amino acids long. V lost 2 bases and J lost 7; bases outside the gene matches: 11. The germline CDR1 and CDR2 sequences are SGHTA and FQGTGA. Full variable domain (outside the CDR3, taken from reference TRBV7-3 and TRBJ1-1): GAGVSQTPSNKVTEKGKYVELRCDPISGHTALYWYRQSLGQGPEFLIYFQGTGAADDSGLPNDRFFAVRPEGSVSTLKIQRTERGDSAVYLCASSLSPGTGRNEAFFGQGTRLTVV.

This chain connects TRBV4-2 to TRBJ2-3, with 10 bases fitting TRBD1. Trimming removed 4 bases from V and 4 bases from J; junction bases left unmatched: 8. From germline, CDR1 is LGHNA and CDR2 YNFKEQ. The CDR3 is 16 amino acids. CDR3 sequence: CASSRTGTGVSDTQYF. The CDR3 nucleotides read TGTGCCAGCAGCCGAACCGGGACAGGGGTGTCAGATACGCAGTATTTT.

CDR3 loop: CASSLRPDSQETQYF. The CDR3 bases are TGTGCCAGCAGCTTACGACCCGACAGCCAAGAGACCCAGTACTTC. The chain combines TRBV7-6 with TRBJ2-5, with a possible D match to TRBD1 (5 bases). V shed 2 bases and J shed 1 base, with 11 bases lying between them. CDR1 SGHVS and CDR2 FNYEAQ come from the germline V gene. This CDR3 has 15 residues.

This clone was observed a few times. The chain joins TRBV28 to TRBJ2-7; D is possibly TRBD1 (6 bases). CDR3 length: 15 residues. The germline V gene encodes CDR1 MDHEN and CDR2 SYDVKM. Trimming pared 7 bases from V and 6 bases from J, leaving 22 bases between. Written as DNA, the CDR3 is TGTGCCAGCATTCCCCACAGGGAAACATCACGCGAGCAGTACTTC. This sequence encodes CASIPHRETSREQYF.

The J gene is TRBJ1-2, the V gene TRBV18; TRBD1 agrees at 8 bases. V dropped 5 bases and J dropped 3; count of bases not matched to a gene: 2. Germline V lookup: CDR1 KGHSH, CDR2 LQKENI. The CDR3 is made up of 13 amino acids. The CDR3 sequence is CASSVTGDYGYTF. In DNA form, the CDR3 reads TGTGCCAGCTCAGTGACAGGGGACTATGGCTACACCTTC.

This rearrangement joins TRBV18 to TRBJ2-2; TRBD1 is a possible D gene (6 bases). CDR1 is KGHSH and CDR2 is LQKENI in the germline V gene. V dropped 6 bases and J dropped 1 base, with 12 bases sitting between them. The CDR3 loop spans 15 amino acids. As DNA, the CDR3 is TGTGCCAGCTCGAACCAGGGGCAGAACACCGGGGAGCTGTTTTTT. It specifies CASSNQGQNTGELFF. Supplemented by reference TRBV18 and TRBJ2-2, the full variable domain reads NAGVMQNPRHLVRRRGQEARLRCSPMKGHSHVYWYRQLPEEGLKFMVYLQKENIIDESGMPKERFSAEFPKEGPSILRIQQVVRGDSAAYFCASSNQGQNTGELFFGEGSRLTVL.

The rearrangement links TRBV7-2 to TRBJ2-2; 7 nucleotides align to TRBD1. This CDR3 is 13 amino acids long. The V gene end was trimmed by 8 bases and the J gene end by 8 bases; junction bases not matched to a gene: 8. Looked up from germline, CDR1 is SGHTA and CDR2 is FQGNSA. This CDR3 is CASRQGMMGELFF. As DNA, the CDR3 is TGTGCCAGCCGACAGGGTATGATGGGGGAGCTGTTTTTT.

A few counts support this clone. The V and J genes are TRBV7-2 and TRBJ2-5, with TRBD2 matching 7 bases. Germline V gene sequence: CDR1 SGHTA, CDR2 FQGNSA. The CDR3 consists of 15 residues. The V gene end was trimmed by 1 base and the J gene end by 5 bases; junction bases not matched to a gene: 7. As DNA, the CDR3 is TGTGCCAGCAGCTTAGTAAGAGCGGGGAGGGAGACCCAGTACTTC. This encodes CASSLVRAGRETQYF.

J is TRBJ2-3 and V is TRBV6-5; 7 bases fit TRBD2. The CDR3 loop spans 13 amino acids. The germline CDR1 and CDR2 sequences are MNHEY and SVGAGI. V trimming: 5 bases; J trimming: 7 bases; junction bases outside the gene matches: 6. CDR3 nucleotide sequence: TGTGCCAGCAGTCCGGGACTAATTAATACGCAGTATTTT. This translates into CASSPGLINTQYF.

This rearrangement joins TRBV6-5 to TRBJ1-4; no clear D. V was shortened by 2 bases and J by 7 bases, with 17 bases between the two germline ends. The CDR3 runs to 16 residues. The germline V gene has CDR1 MNHEY and CDR2 SVGAGI. The CDR3 nucleotides read TGTGCCAGCAGTTACCAATTCCCTGGAGTGGGTGAAAAACTGTTTTTT. Its translation is CASSYQFPGVGEKLFF.

The chain combines TRBV11-3 with TRBJ2-1, with 9 bases fitting TRBD2. Germline V lookup: CDR1 SGHNT, CDR2 YENEEA. CDR3 length: 16 residues. The junction had 4 bases not matched to a gene; V was cut back by 3 bases and J by 1 base. The CDR3 DNA follows: TGTGCCAGCAGCTTCGTGCTAGCGGGGTCCTACAATGAGCAGTTCTTC. Translation: CASSFVLAGSYNEQFF.

The V and J genes are TRBV29-1 and TRBJ2-7; 11 bases are a match to TRBD1. V lost 7 bases, J lost 2 bases, and 4 bases stayed unmatched. Germline V gives CDR1 SQVTM, CDR2 ANQGSEA. The CDR3 spans 13 residues. The DNA of the CDR3 is TGCAGCGCCGGACAGGGGGCCCCCTACGAGCAGTACTTC. Its protein is CSAGQGAPYEQYF.

The chain links TRBV4-2 to TRBJ2-1; 12 nucleotides line up with TRBD2. The CDR3 sequence is 18 residues long. Per the germline V gene, CDR1 is LGHNA and CDR2 is YNFKEQ. V shed 1 base and J 4 bases; nucleotides not matched to a gene: 8. The CDR3 bases are TGTGCCAGCAGCCAAGGCCTAGCGGGGGGGCGAGGGTACAATGAGCAGTTCTTC. Its protein product is CASSQGLAGGRGYNEQFF.